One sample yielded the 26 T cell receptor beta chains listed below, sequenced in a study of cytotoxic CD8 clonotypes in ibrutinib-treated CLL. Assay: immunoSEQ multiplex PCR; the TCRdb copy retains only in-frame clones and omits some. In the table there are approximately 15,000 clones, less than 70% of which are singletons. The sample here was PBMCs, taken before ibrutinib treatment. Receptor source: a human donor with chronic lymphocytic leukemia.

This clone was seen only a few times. CDR3 bases: TGTGCCAGCACCGCCTCGGGAGGGACCAATGAGCAGTTCTTC. It translates to CASTASGGTNEQFF. V is TRBV6-1 and J is TRBJ2-1, with 8 bases fitting TRBD2. The CDR3 is made up of 14 amino acids. Per the germline V gene, CDR1 is MNHNS and CDR2 is SASEGT. V dropped 7 bases and J dropped 6; count of bases not matched to a gene: 8.

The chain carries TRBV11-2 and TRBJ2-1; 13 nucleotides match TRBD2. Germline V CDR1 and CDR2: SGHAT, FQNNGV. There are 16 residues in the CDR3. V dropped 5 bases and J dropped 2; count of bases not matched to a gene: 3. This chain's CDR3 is CASSLGLAGPYNEQFF. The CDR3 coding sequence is TGTGCCAGCAGCCTGGGACTAGCGGGACCCTACAATGAGCAGTTCTTC.

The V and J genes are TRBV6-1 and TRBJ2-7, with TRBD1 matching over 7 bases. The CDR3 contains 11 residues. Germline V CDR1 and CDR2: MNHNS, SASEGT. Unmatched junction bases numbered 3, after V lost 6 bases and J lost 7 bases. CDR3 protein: CASRGTVEQYV. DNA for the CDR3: TGTGCCAGCAGGGGGACAGTTGAGCAGTACGTC.

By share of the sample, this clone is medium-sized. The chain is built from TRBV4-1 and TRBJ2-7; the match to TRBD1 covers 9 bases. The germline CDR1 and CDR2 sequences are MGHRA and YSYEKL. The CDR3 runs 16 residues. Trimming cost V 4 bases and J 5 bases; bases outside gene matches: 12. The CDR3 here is CASSPGNRDRDHEQYV. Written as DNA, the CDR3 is TGCGCCAGCAGCCCCGGCAACCGGGACAGGGACCACGAGCAGTACGTC.

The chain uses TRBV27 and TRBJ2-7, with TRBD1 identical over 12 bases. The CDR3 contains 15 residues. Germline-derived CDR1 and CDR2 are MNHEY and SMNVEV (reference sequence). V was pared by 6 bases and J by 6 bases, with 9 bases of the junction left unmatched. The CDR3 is CASRAGQGARGEQYF. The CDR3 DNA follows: TGTGCCAGCAGGGCGGGACAGGGGGCGAGAGGCGAGCAGTACTTC.

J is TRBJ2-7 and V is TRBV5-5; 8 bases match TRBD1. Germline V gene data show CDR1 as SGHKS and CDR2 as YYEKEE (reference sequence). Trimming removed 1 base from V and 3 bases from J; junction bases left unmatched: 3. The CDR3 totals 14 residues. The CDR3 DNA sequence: TGTGCCAGCAGCTTGCTTGGACAGGGCTACGAGCAGTACTTC. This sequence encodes CASSLLGQGYEQYF.

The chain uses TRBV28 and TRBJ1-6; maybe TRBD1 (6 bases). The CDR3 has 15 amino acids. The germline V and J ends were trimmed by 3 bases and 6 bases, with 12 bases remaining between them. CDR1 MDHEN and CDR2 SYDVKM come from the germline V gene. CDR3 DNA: TGTGCCAGCAGTTTGGGGGCGCCTAGTAATTCACCCCTCCACTTT. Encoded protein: CASSLGAPSNSPLHF.

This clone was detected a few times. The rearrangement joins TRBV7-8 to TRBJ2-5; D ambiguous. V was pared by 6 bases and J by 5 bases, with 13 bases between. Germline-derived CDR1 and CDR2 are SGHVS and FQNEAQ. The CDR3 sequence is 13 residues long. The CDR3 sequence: CASSTSPPETQYF. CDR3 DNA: TGTGCCAGCAGTACATCACCCCCGGAGACCCAGTACTTC.

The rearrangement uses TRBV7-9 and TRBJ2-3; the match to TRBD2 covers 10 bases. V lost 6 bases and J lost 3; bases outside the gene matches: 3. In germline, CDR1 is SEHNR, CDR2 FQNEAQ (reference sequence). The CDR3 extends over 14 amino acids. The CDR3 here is CASSPTSGTDTQYF. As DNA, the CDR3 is TGTGCCAGCAGTCCGACTAGCGGGACAGATACGCAGTATTTT.

In DNA, the CDR3 is TGTGCCAGCAGCTTAGCGAGCGGGGCCCGAGGGGGGAAACTGTTTTTT. Translated: CASSLASGARGGKLFF. The J gene is TRBJ1-4, the V gene TRBV7-9, with D perhaps TRBD1 (6 bases). The CDR3 runs to 16 residues. The germline gives CDR1 SEHNR, CDR2 FQNEAQ (reference sequence). The V end lost 0 bases, the J end lost 11 bases, and 19 bases lay between the germline ends. The full variable domain, completed using reference TRBV7-9 and TRBJ1-4, is DTGVSQNPRHKITKRGQNVTFRCDPISEHNRLYWYRQTLGQGPEFLTYFQNEAQLEKSRLLSDRFSAERPKGSFSTLEIQRTEQGDSAMYLCASSLASGARGGKLFFGSGTQLSVL.

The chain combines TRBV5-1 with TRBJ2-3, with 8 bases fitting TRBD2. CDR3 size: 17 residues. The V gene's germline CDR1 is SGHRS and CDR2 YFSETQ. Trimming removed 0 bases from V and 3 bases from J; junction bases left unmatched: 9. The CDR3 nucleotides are TGCGCCAGCAGCTTGGGCTGGACCGGACTAGCTACAGATACGCAGTATTTT. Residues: CASSLGWTGLATDTQYF.

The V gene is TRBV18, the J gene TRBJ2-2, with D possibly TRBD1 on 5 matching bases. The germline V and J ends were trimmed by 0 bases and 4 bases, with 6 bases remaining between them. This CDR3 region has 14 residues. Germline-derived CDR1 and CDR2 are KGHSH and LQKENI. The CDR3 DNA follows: TGTGCCAGCTCACCACCAGGGGTCACCGGGGAGCTGTTTTTT. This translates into CASSPPGVTGELFF. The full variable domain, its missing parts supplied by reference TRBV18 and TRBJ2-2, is NAGVMQNPRHLVRRRGQEARLRCSPMKGHSHVYWYRQLPEEGLKFMVYLQKENIIDESGMPKERFSAEFPKEGPSILRIQQVVRGDSAAYFCASSPPGVTGELFFGEGSRLTVL.

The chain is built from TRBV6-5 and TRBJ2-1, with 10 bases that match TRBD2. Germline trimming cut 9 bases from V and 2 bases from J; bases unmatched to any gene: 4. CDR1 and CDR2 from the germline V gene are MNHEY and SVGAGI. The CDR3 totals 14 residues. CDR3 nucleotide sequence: TGTGCCAGGACTAGCGGGTTAACCTACAATGAGCAGTTCTTC. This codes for CARTSGLTYNEQFF.

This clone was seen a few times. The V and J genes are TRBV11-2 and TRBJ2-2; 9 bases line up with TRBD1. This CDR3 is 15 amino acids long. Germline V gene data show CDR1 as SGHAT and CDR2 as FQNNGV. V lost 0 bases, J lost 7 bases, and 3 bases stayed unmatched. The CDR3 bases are TGTGCCAGCAGCTTAGATTGGACAGGGGTCGGGGAGCTGTTTTTT. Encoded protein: CASSLDWTGVGELFF.

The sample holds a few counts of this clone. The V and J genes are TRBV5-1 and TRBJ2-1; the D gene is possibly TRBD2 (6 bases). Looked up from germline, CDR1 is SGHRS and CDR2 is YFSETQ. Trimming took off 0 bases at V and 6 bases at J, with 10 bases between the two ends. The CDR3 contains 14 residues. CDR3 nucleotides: TGCGCCAGCAGCTTGGTGGCGGAGGGCAATGAGCAGTTCTTC. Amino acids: CASSLVAEGNEQFF.

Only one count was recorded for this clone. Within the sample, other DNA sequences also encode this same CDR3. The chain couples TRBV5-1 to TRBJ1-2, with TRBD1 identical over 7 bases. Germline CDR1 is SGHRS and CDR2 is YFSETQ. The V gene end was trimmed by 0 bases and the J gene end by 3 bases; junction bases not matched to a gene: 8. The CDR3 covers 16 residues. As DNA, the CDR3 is TGCGCCAGCAGCTTGGGAGACAGGGCCACTTACTATGGCTACACCTTC. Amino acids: CASSLGDRATYYGYTF.

CDR3 sequence (DNA): TGCGCCAGCAGCCAAGACAGGGTTATTGAAGCTTTCTTT. It encodes CASSQDRVIEAFF. The V and J genes are TRBV4-1 and TRBJ1-1; D may be TRBD1 (5 bases). The germline V gene encodes CDR1 MGHRA and CDR2 YSYEKL. This CDR3 spans 13 amino acids. V was trimmed by 0 bases and J by 7 bases, leaving 9 bases between them.

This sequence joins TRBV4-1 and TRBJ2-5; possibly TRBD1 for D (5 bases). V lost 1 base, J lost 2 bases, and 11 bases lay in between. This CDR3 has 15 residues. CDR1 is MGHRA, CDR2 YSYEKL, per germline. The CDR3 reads CASSQVGQGQETQYF. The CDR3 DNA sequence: TGCGCCAGCAGCCAAGTCGGACAAGGTCAAGAGACCCAGTACTTC.

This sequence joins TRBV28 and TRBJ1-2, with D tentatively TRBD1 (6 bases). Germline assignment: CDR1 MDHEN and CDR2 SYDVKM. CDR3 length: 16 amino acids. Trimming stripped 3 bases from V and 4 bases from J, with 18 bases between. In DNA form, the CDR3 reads TGTGCCAGCAGTTTGCGGGGGGGCACTTCGGTCTATGGCTACACCTTC. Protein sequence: CASSLRGGTSVYGYTF.

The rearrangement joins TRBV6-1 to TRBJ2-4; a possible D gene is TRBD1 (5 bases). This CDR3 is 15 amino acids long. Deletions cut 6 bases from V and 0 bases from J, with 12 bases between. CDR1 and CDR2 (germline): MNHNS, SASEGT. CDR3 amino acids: CASRSTVLAKNIQYF. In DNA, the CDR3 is TGTGCCAGCAGATCGACAGTCCTAGCCAAAAACATTCAGTACTTC.

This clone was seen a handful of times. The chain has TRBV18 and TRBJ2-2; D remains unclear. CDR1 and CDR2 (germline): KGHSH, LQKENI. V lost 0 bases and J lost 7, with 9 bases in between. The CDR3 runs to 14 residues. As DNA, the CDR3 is TGTGCCAGCTCACCACCAGGCAGCTACGGGGAGCTGTTTTTT. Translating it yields CASSPPGSYGELFF.

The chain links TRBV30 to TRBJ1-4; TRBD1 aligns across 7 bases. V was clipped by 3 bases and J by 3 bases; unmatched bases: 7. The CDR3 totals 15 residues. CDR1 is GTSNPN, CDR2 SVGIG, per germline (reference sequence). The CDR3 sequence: CAWRGQWNSNEKLFF. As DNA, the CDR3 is TGTGCCTGGAGGGGACAGTGGAACTCTAATGAAAAACTGTTTTTT.

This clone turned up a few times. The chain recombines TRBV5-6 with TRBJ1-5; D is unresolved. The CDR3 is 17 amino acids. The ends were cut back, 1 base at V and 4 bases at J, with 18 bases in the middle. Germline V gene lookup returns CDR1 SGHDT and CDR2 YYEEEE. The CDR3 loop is CASSLSLGQRGNQPQHF. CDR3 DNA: TGTGCCAGCAGCTTGTCCTTAGGGCAACGAGGGAATCAGCCCCAGCATTTT.

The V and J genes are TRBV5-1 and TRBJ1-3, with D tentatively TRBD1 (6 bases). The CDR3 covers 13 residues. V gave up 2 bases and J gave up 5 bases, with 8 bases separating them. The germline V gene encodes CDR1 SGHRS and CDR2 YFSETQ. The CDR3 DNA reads TGCGCCAGCAGCTTCGGGGGGCGAAACACCATATATTTT. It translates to CASSFGGRNTIYF.

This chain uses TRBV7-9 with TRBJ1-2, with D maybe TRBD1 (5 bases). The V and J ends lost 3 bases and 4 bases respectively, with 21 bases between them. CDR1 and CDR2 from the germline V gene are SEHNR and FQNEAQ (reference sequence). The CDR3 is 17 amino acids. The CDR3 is CASSLGPRQRLIYGYTF. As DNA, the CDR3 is TGTGCCAGCAGCTTGGGACCAAGACAGAGACTAATCTATGGCTACACCTTC.

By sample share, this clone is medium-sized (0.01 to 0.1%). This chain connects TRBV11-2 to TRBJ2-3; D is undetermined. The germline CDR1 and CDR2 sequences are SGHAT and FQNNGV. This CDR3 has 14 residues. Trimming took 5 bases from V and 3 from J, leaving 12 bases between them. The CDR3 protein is CASSPLVRTDTQYF. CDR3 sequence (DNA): TGTGCCAGCAGCCCACTGGTCCGGACAGATACGCAGTATTTT.